The rows below give T cell receptor beta chains drawn from one sample of a study of CD8 T cells in Susac syndrome. TCRdb processed the immunoSEQ multiplex PCR reads anew with MiXCR; each CDR3 protein has one entry. The data contain some 100,000 distinct CDR3 sequences, 95% to 98% of them singletons. The material sequenced was CD4+ T cells from PBMCs. These receptors all stem from a human donor in good health. Both conserved end residues are trimmed from each CDR3.

v_call	j_call	cdr3_aa
TRBV6-1	TRBJ1-5	ASSGRGQSIDQPQH
TRBV11-2	TRBJ2-7	ASSLEAGTYEQY
TRBV18	TRBJ1-6	ASSPAAYNSPLH
TRBV6-5	TRBJ2-7	ASSYSGEGTYEQY
TRBV20-1	TRBJ2-5	SARSGEAEETQY
TRBV7-3	TRBJ2-2	ASRGQGGTGELF
TRBV2	TRBJ1-2	ASSSGGTAYGYT
TRBV5-6	TRBJ1-2	ASSSPYYGYT
TRBV2	TRBJ2-5	ASSDGWPSQETQY
TRBV2	TRBJ2-2	ASREISSPTGELF
TRBV30	TRBJ1-6	AWSVKKTGGTISPLH
TRBV5-1	TRBJ2-1	ASSFGTSGYNEQF
TRBV6-5	TRBJ2-2	ASRRDSLSGELF
TRBV6-5	TRBJ2-5	ASSYEYRDRGEETQY
TRBV3-1	TRBJ1-1	ASSRTRGDTEAF
TRBV11-2	TRBJ1-1	ASSLRQGGSTEAF
TRBV29-1	TRBJ1-2	SVETGRGYGYT
TRBV5-5	TRBJ2-5	ASSLTGGAGETQY
TRBV7-9	TRBJ1-1	ASTLDGIATEAF
TRBV5-1	TRBJ2-5	ASSLEGRETQY
TRBV4-3	TRBJ2-3	ASSQDNPLAGSSDTQY
TRBV19	TRBJ2-7	ASSIGLAGQQY
TRBV20-1	TRBJ2-3	SAREGGGSTDTQY
TRBV4-1	TRBJ2-1	ASSQVIDVNEQF
TRBV19	TRBJ1-5	ASSMVAGNQPQH
TRBV7-2	TRBJ2-5	ASSSPTSGSRETQY
TRBV28	TRBJ1-3	ASRRQGSSGNTIY
TRBV5-1	TRBJ2-7	ASSLGLQRLYEQY
TRBV12-3/TRBV12-4	TRBJ2-4	ASSLGSFKNIQY
TRBV4-1	TRBJ1-4	ASSQARATNEKLF
TRBV7-2	TRBJ2-3	ASSLLSGRGFTDTQY
TRBV24-1	TRBJ2-1	ATSDSRQGNEQF
TRBV30	TRBJ1-6	AWSVETYSPLH
TRBV7-3	TRBJ2-7	ASSSGDEQY
TRBV9	TRBJ2-5	ASSPGGLEGKTQY
TRBV30	TRBJ1-4	AWNLSGTGGGKLF
TRBV29-1	TRBJ1-2	SVEDSPGGYYGYT
TRBV6-5	TRBJ2-5	ASSFRQGLQETQY